The 24 T cell receptor beta chains below were found in one sample sequenced in a study of T cell responses to AZD1222 COVID-19 vaccine (dated by TCRdb to the early 2020s). The time point tag for this specimen amounts to: baseline before first vaccination. The library was generated by the immunoSEQ multiplex PCR assay. The source is immuneACCESS, and TCRdb retained only in-frame sequences with V and J called. Part of the clones is not carried over; for the studies checked, unresolved V genes explain less than half of this, and the remainder is unexplained. For this sample the table gives about 110,000 clones, of which just under 95% were detected only once. The top ten clonotypes cover more than 2% of the sample. The source material was peripheral blood, sampled on day 0 of AZD1222 vaccination. These receptors were obtained from an adult in good health.

The chain has TRBV24-1 and TRBJ2-3, with TRBD1 matching 8 bases. The V segment lost 4 bases and the J segment 7 bases; nucleotides outside the gene matches: 6. Germline values: CDR1 KGHDR, CDR2 SFDVKD. The CDR3 sequence is 14 residues long. In DNA form, the CDR3 reads TGTGCCACCAGTGACCCGACAGGGGCAAATACGCAGTATTTT. This translates into CATSDPTGANTQYF.

The chain combines TRBV5-1 with TRBJ1-1, with a tentative D call TRBD1 (6 bases). From germline, CDR1 is SGHRS and CDR2 YFSETQ. The CDR3 runs to 13 residues. Trimming stripped 1 base from V and 7 bases from J, with 11 bases between. The CDR3 coding sequence is TGCGCCAGCAGCTTGCCGGCAGGGGTTGAAGCTTTCTTT. Protein sequence: CASSLPAGVEAFF.

The J gene is TRBJ2-1, the V gene TRBV5-5; 13 bases fit TRBD2. V lost 3 bases to trimming and J lost 9 bases; unmatched junction nucleotides: 3. The length of the CDR3 is 14 residues. Germline CDR1 is SGHKS and CDR2 is YYEKEE (reference sequence). The DNA for the CDR3 is TGTGCCAGCAGCTCGGGACTAGCGGGGAGTGAGCAGTTCTTC. Translating it yields CASSSGLAGSEQFF.

The V call is TRBV10-2, the J call TRBJ1-3; TRBD1 matches 10 bases. This CDR3 region has 15 residues. Germline assignment: CDR1 WSHSY and CDR2 SAAADI. V lost 6 bases, J lost 3 bases, and 5 bases stayed unmatched. CDR3 DNA: TGCGCCAGCAGCGACAGGGACAGGGGTGGAAACACCATATATTTT. Residues: CASSDRDRGGNTIYF.

This clone was detected only once. V usage is TRBV11-3 and J usage is TRBJ2-7; possible D gene TRBD1, 5 bases. V was shortened by 0 bases and J by 3 bases, with 9 bases between the two germline ends. Germline CDR1 reads SGHNT; CDR2 reads YENEEA. This CDR3 spans 14 amino acids. CDR3 DNA sequence: TGTGCCAGCAGCTTAGAGGGTGGACACTACGAGCAGTACTTC. This translates into CASSLEGGHYEQYF.

The chain combines TRBV12-3 or TRBV12-4 with TRBJ2-5; D is unclear. The CDR3 is 12 residues long. Trimming left V 3 bases short and J 7 bases short, with 9 bases between. The CDR3 protein is CASSFSIGTQYF. The CDR3 DNA reads as TGTGCCAGCAGTTTCTCTATTGGGACCCAGTACTTC.

This clone was detected once. The V gene is TRBV28, the J gene TRBJ2-1; 8 bases map to TRBD1. The V and J ends lost 6 bases and 6 bases, in that order; junction bases with no gene match: 7. The CDR3 sequence is 14 residues long. Per germline, CDR1 MDHEN and CDR2 SYDVKM. For the CDR3, the DNA is TGTGCCAGCAGGGTGCAGGGGGCGTCCAATGAGCAGTTCTTC. This translates into CASRVQGASNEQFF. Drawing the rest from reference TRBV28 and TRBJ2-1, the complete variable domain is DVKVTQSSRYLVKRTGEKVFLECVQDMDHENMFWYRQDPGLGLRLIYFSYDVKMKEKGDIPEGYSVSREKKERFSLILESASTNQTSMYLCASRVQGASNEQFFGPGTRLTVL.

This clone was detected only once. V gene TRBV29-1 combines with J gene TRBJ1-2, with D perhaps TRBD1 (5 bases). The germline V and J ends were trimmed by 3 bases and 7 bases, with 24 bases remaining between them. CDR1 SQVTM and CDR2 ANQGSEA come from the germline V gene. The CDR3 contains 16 residues. The CDR3 loop reads CSVDNIKAGQVGGYTF. The DNA for the CDR3 is TGCAGCGTTGATAATATTAAGGCAGGGCAAGTAGGTGGCTACACCTTC.

V is TRBV6-2 or TRBV6-3 and J is TRBJ1-2; D is possibly TRBD1 (6 bases). Germline V gives CDR1 MNHEY, CDR2 SVGEGT. The V end lost 6 bases, the J end lost 6 bases, and 23 bases lay between the germline ends. This CDR3 region has 16 residues. The CDR3 DNA reads TGTGCCAGCAGCCCGAACATAATGCGACAGGCCGATGGCTACACCTTC. Protein product: CASSPNIMRQADGYTF.

The J gene is TRBJ2-7, the V gene TRBV6-5; either TRBD1 or TRBD2 may fit D (7 bases each). V was trimmed by 0 bases and J by 4 bases, leaving 10 bases between them. The CDR3 spans 14 residues. In germline, CDR1 is MNHEY, CDR2 SVGAGI. The CDR3 loop is CASSYSRGGYEQYF. CDR3 DNA: TGTGCCAGCAGTTACTCCAGGGGGGGTTACGAGCAGTACTTC.

This chain joins TRBV7-8 and TRBJ1-2; 9 nucleotides agree with TRBD1. CDR3 length equals 15 residues. J was trimmed by 4 bases and V by 4 bases; bases with no gene match: 7. The germline V gene encodes CDR1 SGHVS and CDR2 FQNEAQ. The chain's CDR3 is CASSSYRGQSYGYTF. The DNA for the CDR3 is TGTGCCAGCAGCTCATACAGGGGGCAGAGCTATGGCTACACCTTC.

This clone has just a few counts. This chain connects TRBV5-6 to TRBJ1-6; no definite D call. This CDR3 contains 15 residues. Germline CDR1 reads SGHDT; CDR2 reads YYEEEE. Trimming pared 4 bases from V and 4 bases from J, leaving 12 bases between. CDR3 sequence reads: CASSPRVRYNSPLHF. The CDR3 DNA reads TGTGCCAGCAGCCCGAGGGTCCGTTATAATTCACCCCTCCACTTT.

The chain carries TRBV6-5 and TRBJ2-7, with D unclear. V was trimmed by 0 bases and J by 0 bases, leaving 6 bases between them. The CDR3 is 14 amino acids. CDR1 and CDR2 from the germline V gene are MNHEY and SVGAGI. The CDR3 spells CASSYSRSSYEQYF. The CDR3, as DNA: TGTGCCAGCAGTTACTCGCGGAGCTCCTACGAGCAGTACTTC.

The V call is TRBV19, the J call TRBJ1-6; the match to TRBD1 covers 7 bases. Germline CDR1 and CDR2: LNHDA and SQIVND (reference sequence). There are 16 residues in the CDR3. V lost 7 bases, J lost 7 bases, and 13 bases stayed unmatched. The CDR3 protein is CASKRHGDSENSPLHF. CDR3 coding DNA: TGTGCCAGTAAGAGGCATGGGGACAGCGAGAATTCACCCCTCCACTTT.

The rearrangement uses TRBV27 and TRBJ2-7; TRBD1 is a possible D gene (6 bases). The V end was cut by 6 bases, the J end by 0 bases, with 15 bases between. The germline V gene encodes CDR1 MNHEY and CDR2 SMNVEV (reference sequence). The CDR3 extends over 15 amino acids. The DNA of the CDR3 is TGTGCCAGCAGACGAGCCGGGACACTCTCCTACGAGCAGTACTTC. Translating gives CASRRAGTLSYEQYF.

The V gene is TRBV5-1, the J gene TRBJ2-7; D unclear. Per germline, CDR1 SGHRS and CDR2 YFSETQ. This CDR3 is 15 amino acids long. The V end lost 0 bases, the J end lost 4 bases, and 14 bases lay between the germline ends. The CDR3 spells CASSLGPGSSYEQYF. The CDR3, as DNA: TGCGCCAGCAGCTTGGGTCCGGGTAGCTCATACGAGCAGTACTTC.

This chain connects TRBV21-1 to TRBJ2-1; TRBD2 is the table's D call and was not checked against the DNA. TRBV21-1 is tagged as a pseudogene. This CDR3 has 15 amino acids. The CDR3 DNA sequence: TGTGCCAGCAGCCGTTCTAGCGGGGGGTACAATGAGCAGTTCTTC. The encoded protein is CASSRSSGGYNEQFF.

The V gene is TRBV7-9, the J gene TRBJ1-4; D may be TRBD1 (6 bases). The CDR3 runs to 14 residues. V lost 3 bases, J lost 6 bases, and 11 bases lay in between. The germline V gene encodes CDR1 SEHNR and CDR2 FQNEAQ (reference sequence). The CDR3 loop reads CASSLQGIYEKLFF. For the CDR3, the DNA is TGTGCCAGCAGCTTGCAGGGGATTTATGAAAAACTGTTTTTT.

This clone has only one observation. The chain employs TRBV2 and TRBJ2-7; 8 nucleotides line up with TRBD1. Trimming removed 6 bases from V and 2 bases from J; junction bases left unmatched: 9. In germline, CDR1 is SNHLY, CDR2 FYNNEI. This CDR3 contains 15 residues. This CDR3 reads CASRQRTGFAYEQYF. The CDR3 DNA reads as TGTGCCAGCAGACAAAGGACAGGGTTTGCCTACGAGCAGTACTTC.

This chain connects TRBV30 to TRBJ1-4; D is ambiguous. Looked up from germline, CDR1 is GTSNPN and CDR2 is SVGIG (reference sequence). This CDR3 spans 17 amino acids. The V and J ends lost 0 bases and 0 bases respectively, with 14 bases between them. DNA of the CDR3: TGTGCCTGGAGTGTAAGAGGTCTTGGTGCAACTAATGAAAAACTGTTTTTT. It is translated as CAWSVRGLGATNEKLFF.

The chain uses TRBV7-9 and TRBJ2-1; perhaps D is TRBD1 or TRBD2 (5 bases each). Germline assignment: CDR1 SEHNR and CDR2 FQNEAQ (reference sequence). The CDR3 totals 16 residues. Trimming took off 5 bases at V and 4 bases at J, with 18 bases between the two ends. The CDR3 DNA sequence: TGTGCCAGCAGCCTCGGTGTGGGACGTCTTTACAATGAGCAGTTCTTC. It codes for CASSLGVGRLYNEQFF.

This chain uses TRBV7-2 with TRBJ1-2; D may be TRBD1 (5 bases). Germline V gene sequence: CDR1 SGHTA, CDR2 FQGNSA. The CDR3 runs 13 residues. V lost 1 base to trimming and J lost 8 bases, with 11 bases between them. The CDR3 here is CASSLVAGQGYTF. The CDR3 DNA reads TGTGCCAGCAGCTTAGTTGCAGGGCAGGGCTACACCTTC.

The chain has TRBV9 and TRBJ1-1; D unclear. Trimming pared 0 bases from V and 1 base from J, leaving 10 bases between. The CDR3 is made up of 15 amino acids. The germline CDR1 and CDR2 sequences are SGDLS and YYNGEE. The CDR3 nucleotides read TGTGCCAGCAGCGTAGGTCCCTCCCAGAACACTGAAGCTTTCTTT. Protein sequence: CASSVGPSQNTEAFF.

V gene TRBV7-6 combines with J gene TRBJ1-1; perhaps TRBD1 as D (5 bases). V was trimmed by 2 bases and J by 1 base, leaving 20 bases between them. This CDR3 contains 18 residues. Germline loops: CDR1 SGHVS, CDR2 FNYEAQ. In nucleotides, the CDR3 is TGTGCCAGCAGCTTAAGCAGACCGGGAGGGGCGGAGAACACTGAAGCTTTCTTT. Translated, it gives CASSLSRPGGAENTEAFF.